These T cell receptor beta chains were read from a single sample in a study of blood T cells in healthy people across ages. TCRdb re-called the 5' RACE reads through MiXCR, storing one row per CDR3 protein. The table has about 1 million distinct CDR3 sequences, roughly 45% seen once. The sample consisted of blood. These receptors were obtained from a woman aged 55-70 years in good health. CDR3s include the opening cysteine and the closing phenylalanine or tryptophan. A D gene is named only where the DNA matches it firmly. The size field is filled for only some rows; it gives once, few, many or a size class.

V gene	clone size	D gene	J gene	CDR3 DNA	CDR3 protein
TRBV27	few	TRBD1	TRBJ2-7	TGTGCCAGCAAAAAGGACAGGGTCACCTACGAGCAGTACTTC	CASKKDRVTYEQYF
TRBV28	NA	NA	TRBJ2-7	TGTGCCAGCAGTTTACTACCCGTCCGGATATATTCCTACGAGCAGTACTTC	CASSLLPVRIYSYEQYF
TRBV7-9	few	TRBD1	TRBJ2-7	TGTGCCAGCAGCTCACAAGGACAGGGAAGGGGGCCCTACGAGCAGTACTTC	CASSSQGQGRGPYEQYF
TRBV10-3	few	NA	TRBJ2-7	TGTGCCATCAGTGAGTCTGGTGACAGCTCCTACGAGCAGTACTTC	CAISESGDSSYEQYF
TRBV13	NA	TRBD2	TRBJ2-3	TGTGCCAGCAGCGCCCGGACTAGCGGGAGCCCAGATACGCAGTATTTT	CASSARTSGSPDTQYF
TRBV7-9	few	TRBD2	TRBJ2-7	TGTGCCAGCAGCCCCAAAGGGACTAGCGGCAACCAGCAGTACTTC	CASSPKGTSGNQQYF
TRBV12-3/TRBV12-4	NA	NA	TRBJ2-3	TGTGCCAGCAGTTTGGCGGACGGCCGGGGAGATACGCAGTATTTT	CASSLADGRGDTQYF
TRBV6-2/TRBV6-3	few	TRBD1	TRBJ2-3	TGTGCCAGCAGCGGACAGGTGCGAGATACGCAGTATTTT	CASSGQVRDTQYF
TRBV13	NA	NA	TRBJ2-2	TGTGCCAGCAGCTTATCGGCAGGGGAGACCGGGGAGCTGTTTTTT	CASSLSAGETGELFF
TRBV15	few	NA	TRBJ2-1	TGTGCCACCAGCAGAGATCGCGCGGGGTGGAATGAGCAGTTCTTC	CATSRDRAGWNEQFF
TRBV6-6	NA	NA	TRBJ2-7	TGTGCCAGCAGTCCGCTAGCAGGAGAAGGGGAGGAGCAGTACTTC	CASSPLAGEGEEQYF
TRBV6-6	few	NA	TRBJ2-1	TGTGCCAGCAGCCCTAGAGAACAAGACAATGAGCAGTTCTTC	CASSPREQDNEQFF
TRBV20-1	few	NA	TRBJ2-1	TGCAGTGCTAGAGGGGGGAGTGAGCAGTTCTTC	CSARGGSEQFF
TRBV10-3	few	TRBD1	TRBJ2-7	TGTGCCATCAGGACAGGGGGCCAAAACTACGAGCAGTACTTC	CAIRTGGQNYEQYF
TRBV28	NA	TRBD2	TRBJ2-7	TGTGCCAGCAGGGATTTCACTAGCGGGAGGGGAAAGGAGCAGTACTTC	CASRDFTSGRGKEQYF
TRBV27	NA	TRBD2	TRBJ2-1	TGTGCCAGCAGTTTTCTAGCGGGAGGGGAGGAGCAGTTCTTC	CASSFLAGGEEQFF
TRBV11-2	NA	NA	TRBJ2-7	TGTGCCAGCAGCTTAGTTAGGACTTCCGAGCAGTACTTC	CASSLVRTSEQYF
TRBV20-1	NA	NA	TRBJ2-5	TGCAGTGCTAGCAATCGTACAGGGTGGTGGGAGACCCAGTACTTC	CSASNRTGWWETQYF
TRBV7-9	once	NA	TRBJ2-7	TGTGCCAGCAGCTTAGCGCTAGGACAGATATACGAGCAGTACTTC	CASSLALGQIYEQYF
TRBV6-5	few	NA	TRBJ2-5	TGTGCCAGCAGTTCCCACCGACAAGAGACCCAGTACTTC	CASSSHRQETQYF
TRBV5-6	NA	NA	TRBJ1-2	TGTGCCACCGGGGGACTGAACTATGGCTACACCTTC	CATGGLNYGYTF
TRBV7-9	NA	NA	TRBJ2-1	TGTGCCCGCAGCTCAATCCTGCAGAGCTCCTACAATGAGCAGTTCTTC	CARSSILQSSYNEQFF
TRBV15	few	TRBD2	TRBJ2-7	TGTGCCACCAGCAGAGATATCGCGGCTAGCGGAGTCTACGAGCAGTACTTC	CATSRDIAASGVYEQYF
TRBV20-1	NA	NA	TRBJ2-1	TGCAGTGCTAGAGCCGCATTGGCAGCCCAAACGGGAGATGAGCAGTTCTTC	CSARAALAAQTGDEQFF
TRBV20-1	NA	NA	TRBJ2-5	TGCAGTGCACCCACCGGGACCGACCGAGGGGCCCAGTACTTC	CSAPTGTDRGAQYF
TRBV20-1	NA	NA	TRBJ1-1	TGCAGTGTCTTCCCACACACAGGGTTGGGCACTGAAGCTTTCTTT	CSVFPHTGLGTEAFF
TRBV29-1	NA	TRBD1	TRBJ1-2	TGCAGCGTTGAAGATCGGCGCAGACAGGGGCCTTCCTATGGCTACACCTTC	CSVEDRRRQGPSYGYTF
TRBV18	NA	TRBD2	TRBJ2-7	TGTGCCAGCTCACCACTAGCGGGAGTAGGCTACAATGAGCAGTACTTC	CASSPLAGVGYNEQYF
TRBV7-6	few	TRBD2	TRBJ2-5	TGTGCCAGCAGCTTAGTAGTTAGCGGGGCCTTACAAGAGACCCAGTACTTC	CASSLVVSGALQETQYF
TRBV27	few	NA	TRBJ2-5	TGTGCCAGCAGTTTAACTGGGAACGAAGAGACCCAGTACTTC	CASSLTGNEETQYF
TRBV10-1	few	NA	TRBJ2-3	TGCGCCAGCAGTGCCCAACATACGCAGTATTTT	CASSAQHTQYF
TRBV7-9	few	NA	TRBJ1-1	TGTGCCAGCAGCTTACGACAGACGAACACTGAAGCTTTCTTT	CASSLRQTNTEAFF
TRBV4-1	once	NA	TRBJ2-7	TGCGCCAGCAGCTCCCGGACACTTACCTACGAGCAGTACTTC	CASSSRTLTYEQYF
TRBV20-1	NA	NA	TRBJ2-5	TGCAGTGCTAGATATGGCAGTGAGCAGTACTTC	CSARYGSEQYF
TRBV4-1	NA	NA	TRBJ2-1	TGCGCCAGCAGCCTCTTGGTTAACGGGACATACAATGAGCAGTTCTTC	CASSLLVNGTYNEQFF
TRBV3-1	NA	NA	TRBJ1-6	TGTGCCAGCAAAAGGACGGTGAATTCACCCCTCCACTTT	CASKRTVNSPLHF
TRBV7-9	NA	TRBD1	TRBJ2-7	TGTGCCAGCGGGACAGAGAGAGAGTACGAGCAGTACTTC	CASGTEREYEQYF
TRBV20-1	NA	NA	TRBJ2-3	TGCAGTGCTAGCAGGGACCCCACAGATACGCAGTATTTT	CSASRDPTDTQYF
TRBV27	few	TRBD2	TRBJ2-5	TGTGCCAGCAGCACGCCTAGCGGGAGAAACAATGAGCAGTACTTC	CASSTPSGRNNEQYF
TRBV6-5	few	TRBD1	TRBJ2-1	TGTGCCAGCGCGTCCGGGACAGGGGGTTACAATGAGCAGTTCTTC	CASASGTGGYNEQFF
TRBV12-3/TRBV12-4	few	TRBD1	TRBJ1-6	TGTGCCAGCAGTTCCCACCCCTTTGACAGGGGCAATTCACCCCTCCACTTT	CASSSHPFDRGNSPLHF
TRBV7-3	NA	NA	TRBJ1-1	TGTGCCAGCAACTTTGGAGGCCACACGGAAGCTTTCTTT	CASNFGGHTEAFF
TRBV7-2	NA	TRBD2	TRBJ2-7	TGTGCCAGCAGCGATACCGGGACTAGCCGCCGCGAGCAGTACTTC	CASSDTGTSRREQYF
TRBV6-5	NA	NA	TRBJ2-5	TGTGCCAGCAGTTCTAGACTAGTGGCACGCGAGACCCAGTACTTC	CASSSRLVARETQYF
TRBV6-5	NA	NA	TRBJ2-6	TGTGCCAGCAGTTCATCCCGGACGACCGGGGCCAACGTCCTGACTTTC	CASSSSRTTGANVLTF
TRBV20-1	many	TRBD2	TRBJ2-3	TGCAGTGCTAGAGGCGCCACTAGCGGGAGGGCCGCGCAGTATTTT	CSARGATSGRAAQYF